The 21 T cell receptor beta chains listed next were all sequenced from one sample in a study of shared clonotypes between healthy human individuals. Data came from immunoSEQ multiplex PCR; TCRdb stores just in-frame clones and leaves some out. Here the sample spans about 680,000 clones, around 67% being singletons. Sequencing was performed on memory CD4+ T cells sorted from blood. Sample subset: CD45RA-negative fraction. The receptors here all came from a woman in her twenties or thirties in good health.

The genes are TRBV19 and TRBJ1-1, with a possible D match to TRBD1 (5 bases). The germline V gene has CDR1 LNHDA and CDR2 SQIVND (reference sequence). The CDR3 runs to 14 residues. V shed 5 bases and J shed 0 bases, with 10 bases lying between them. The CDR3 is CASSDGGMNTEAFF. CDR3 DNA sequence: TGTGCCAGTAGTGATGGGGGGATGAACACTGAAGCTTTCTTT.

The chain combines TRBV14 with TRBJ1-2; D is ambiguous. V lost 2 bases, J lost 8 bases, and 9 bases lay in between. The CDR3 runs to 12 residues. Germline V lookup: CDR1 SGHDN, CDR2 FVKESK. CDR3 DNA sequence: TGTGCCAGCAGCCAATTCGGGTACGGCTACACCTTC. Protein: CASSQFGYGYTF.

The genes are TRBV18 and TRBJ2-1; 15 bases agree with TRBD2. The length of the CDR3 is 19 residues. Germline trimming cut 1 base from V and 7 bases from J; bases unmatched to any gene: 11. Germline V gene sequence: CDR1 KGHSH, CDR2 LQKENI. The CDR3 reads CASSPRLKGLAGGSNEQFF. As DNA, the CDR3 is TGTGCCAGCTCACCACGCCTGAAGGGACTAGCGGGAGGATCGAATGAGCAGTTCTTC.

The chain couples TRBV9 to TRBJ2-1; 8 positions agree with TRBD2. The CDR3 length is 15 residues. Per germline, CDR1 SGDLS and CDR2 YYNGEE. V shed 0 bases, J shed 4 bases, and the junction held 3 bases outside the gene matches. CDR3 nucleotide sequence: TGTGCCAGCAGCGTAGCAGCGGGAGCTTACAATGAGCAGTTCTTC. Protein sequence: CASSVAAGAYNEQFF.

This clone has just one count. The chain uses TRBV6-1 and TRBJ1-2; D not certain. The CDR3 has 12 amino acids. Trimming took off 3 bases at V and 3 bases at J, with 5 bases between the two ends. Germline lookup yields CDR1 MNHNS and CDR2 SASEGT. In DNA, the CDR3 is TGTGCCAGCAGTGAGACGGACTATGGCTACACCTTC. Its protein product is CASSETDYGYTF.

J is TRBJ2-5 and V is TRBV7-9; perhaps TRBD2 as D (6 bases). Germline V CDR1 and CDR2: SEHNR, FQNEAQ (reference sequence). The CDR3 spans 15 residues. V lost 4 bases to trimming and J lost 5 bases, with 17 bases between them. CDR3 region: CASSWDSGPSETQYF. The CDR3 region has the DNA TGTGCCAGCAGCTGGGATAGCGGCCCCTCGGAGACCCAGTACTTC. The full variable domain, rest sourced from reference TRBV7-9 and TRBJ2-5, is DTGVSQNPRHKITKRGQNVTFRCDPISEHNRLYWYRQTLGQGPEFLTYFQNEAQLEKSRLLSDRFSAERPKGSFSTLEIQRTEQGDSAMYLCASSWDSGPSETQYFGPGTRLLVL.

The chain uses TRBV5-1 and TRBJ1-1, with 7 bases aligning to TRBD1. The ends lost 5 bases at V and 0 bases at J; junction bases unmatched: 7. The CDR3 is 15 amino acids. Germline V gene sequence: CDR1 SGHRS, CDR2 YFSETQ. CDR3 in DNA: TGCGCCAGCAGAAACCCGGGACAGATGAACACTGAAGCTTTCTTT. Translating gives CASRNPGQMNTEAFF.

This clone was counted only a few times. This chain joins TRBV7-8 and TRBJ2-5; TRBD2 agrees at 9 bases. The CDR3 contains 16 residues. The V gene end was trimmed by 3 bases and the J gene end by 5 bases; junction bases not matched to a gene: 10. The germline V gene encodes CDR1 SGHVS and CDR2 FQNEAQ. The DNA of the CDR3 is TGTGCCAGCAGCTTTAATACCGTAGCGGGAGCGGAGACCCAGTACTTC. Protein sequence: CASSFNTVAGAETQYF.

V gene TRBV4-2 combines with J gene TRBJ2-7; 10 positions agree with TRBD2. The V gene end was trimmed by 0 bases and the J gene end by 7 bases; junction bases not matched to a gene: 9. CDR1 LGHNA and CDR2 YNFKEQ come from the germline V gene. The length of the CDR3 is 16 residues. The CDR3: CASSQDPSGRAFEQYF. The CDR3 bases are TGTGCCAGCAGCCAAGATCCAAGCGGGAGGGCCTTTGAGCAGTACTTC.

The V call is TRBV5-1, the J call TRBJ2-3; TRBD2 matches at 11 bases. Trimming removed 4 bases from V and 0 bases from J; junction bases left unmatched: 4. Looked up from germline, CDR1 is SGHRS and CDR2 is YFSETQ. The CDR3 totals 16 residues. The DNA of the CDR3 is TGCGCCAGCAGCGCCGGGACTAGCGGAAGCACAGATACGCAGTATTTT. It yields the protein CASSAGTSGSTDTQYF.

The V and J genes are TRBV6-5 and TRBJ2-1, with 7 bases that match TRBD2. There are 16 residues in the CDR3. With 0 bases clipped from V and 4 bases from J, the junction kept 6 bases outside the gene matches. From germline, CDR1 is MNHEY and CDR2 SVGAGI. The CDR3 sequence is CASSYSLGEGYNEQFF. CDR3 DNA sequence: TGTGCCAGCAGTTACTCGTTGGGGGAGGGTTACAATGAGCAGTTCTTC.

The CDR3 DNA follows: TGCGCCAGCAGCTCCGAATACGTTTACAATGAGCAGTTCTTC. Encoded protein: CASSSEYVYNEQFF. This chain connects TRBV5-1 to TRBJ2-1; D unresolved. Trimming left V 3 bases short and J 4 bases short, with 11 bases between. In germline, CDR1 is SGHRS, CDR2 YFSETQ. This CDR3 is 14 amino acids long.

Only one count was recorded for this clone. V usage is TRBV6-6 and J usage is TRBJ2-1; D remains ambiguous. The length of the CDR3 is 13 residues. CDR1 is MNHNY, CDR2 SVGAGI, per germline (reference sequence). V was pared by 4 bases and J by 8 bases, with 12 bases between. CDR3 residues: CASSSTPPYEQFF. The CDR3 coding sequence is TGTGCCAGCAGTTCGACCCCGCCCTATGAGCAGTTCTTC.

The rearrangement joins TRBV19 to TRBJ1-1; TRBD1 aligns across 9 bases. V was pared by 4 bases and J by 5 bases, with 5 bases of the junction left unmatched. The CDR3 is 14 residues long. CDR1 and CDR2 from the germline V gene are LNHDA and SQIVND (reference sequence). CDR3 sequence (DNA): TGTGCCAGTAGTAAGACAGGGGGTTGGACTGAAGCTTTCTTT. Its translation: CASSKTGGWTEAFF.

The V call is TRBV11-2, the J call TRBJ1-4, with 7 bases matching TRBD1. The CDR3 sequence is 14 residues long. V was clipped by 1 base and J by 7 bases; unmatched bases: 3. Germline V gene data show CDR1 as SGHAT and CDR2 as FQNNGV. The CDR3 loop is CASSLGRQGEKLFF. The CDR3 nucleotides are TGTGCCAGCAGCTTAGGTCGACAGGGTGAAAAACTGTTTTTT.

The CDR3 coding sequence is TGCGCCAGCAGCCAAAGACTAGCGGGAGGAGATGAGCAGTTCTTC. Translation gives CASSQRLAGGDEQFF. The chain is built from TRBV4-1 and TRBJ2-1; 13 nucleotides align to TRBD2. The trim removed 2 bases at V and 8 bases at J, leaving 3 bases unmatched. Germline V gene lookup returns CDR1 MGHRA and CDR2 YSYEKL. This CDR3 region has 15 residues.

Only one count was recorded for this clone. V is TRBV10-2 and J is TRBJ2-7; TRBD2 matches 7 bases. Per germline, CDR1 WSHSY and CDR2 SAAADI. This CDR3 region has 10 residues. In DNA, the CDR3 is TGCGCTAGCGGGTTCTACGAGCAGTACTTC. It encodes CASGFYEQYF.

The chain carries TRBV11-2 and TRBJ2-5, with 11 bases identical to TRBD1. The CDR3 sequence is 15 residues long. Germline CDR1 is SGHAT and CDR2 is FQNNGV. Trimming cost V 5 bases and J 5 bases; bases outside gene matches: 7. The CDR3 is CASSQDRGPTETQYF. In DNA, the CDR3 is TGTGCCAGCAGCCAGGACAGGGGGCCTACCGAGACCCAGTACTTC.

The J gene is TRBJ2-2, the V gene TRBV11-2; 7 bases map to TRBD2. The CDR3 is 16 residues long. The V gene's germline CDR1 is SGHAT and CDR2 FQNNGV. V lost 4 bases, J lost 5 bases, and 10 bases stayed unmatched. CDR3 loop: CASSSPGREKTGELFF. The CDR3 DNA is TGTGCCAGCAGCTCCCCAGGGAGGGAGAAGACCGGGGAGCTGTTTTTT.

CDR3 amino acids: CASSPLAGEHNEQFF. The CDR3, as DNA: TGTGCCAGTAGTCCACTAGCGGGAGAGCACAATGAGCAGTTCTTC. The chain uses TRBV19 and TRBJ2-1; 11 positions agree with TRBD2. V lost 5 bases, J lost 5 bases, and 5 bases stayed unmatched. Germline CDR1 and CDR2: LNHDA and SQIVND (reference sequence). This CDR3 comprises 15 residues.

The J gene is TRBJ2-3, the V gene TRBV18, with unresolved D. The ends were cut back, 4 bases at V and 2 bases at J, with 4 bases in the middle. This CDR3 has 12 amino acids. From germline, CDR1 is KGHSH and CDR2 LQKENI. The CDR3 nucleotides read TGTGCCAGCTCACTACTCACAGATACGCAGTATTTT. Encoded protein: CASSLLTDTQYF.